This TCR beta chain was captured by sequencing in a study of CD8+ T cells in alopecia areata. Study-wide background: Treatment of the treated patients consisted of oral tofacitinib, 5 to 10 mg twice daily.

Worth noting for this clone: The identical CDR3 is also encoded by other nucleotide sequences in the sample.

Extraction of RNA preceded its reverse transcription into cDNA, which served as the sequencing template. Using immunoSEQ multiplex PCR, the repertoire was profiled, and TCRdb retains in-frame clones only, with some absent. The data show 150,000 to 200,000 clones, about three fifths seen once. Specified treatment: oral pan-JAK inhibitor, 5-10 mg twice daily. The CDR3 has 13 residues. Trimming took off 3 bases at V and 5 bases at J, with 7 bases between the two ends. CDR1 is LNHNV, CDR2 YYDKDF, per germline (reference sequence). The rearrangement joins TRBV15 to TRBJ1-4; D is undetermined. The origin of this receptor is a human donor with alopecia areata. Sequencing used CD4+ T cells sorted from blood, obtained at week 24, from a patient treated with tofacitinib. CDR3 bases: TGTGCCACCAGCAGGGGCCCGAATGAAAAACTGTTTTTT. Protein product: CATSRGPNEKLFF.